The 18 T cell receptor beta chains reported below all come from one sample, sequenced in a study of cytomegalovirus exposure and HLA in healthy donors. Primers for the PCR totalled 60 Vbeta and 13 Jbeta. Some clones are missing from TCRdb's copy, which holds only in-frame ones; the method was immunoSEQ multiplex PCR. The repertoire includes roughly 100,000 clones, 75% to 85% of them detected once, and roughly 11% sits in the top ten. Sequenced: PBMCs. The source is a man between 18 and 35 years old in good health and CMV-seropositive.

The CDR3 coding sequence is TGTGCCAGCAGCTCCGAAGTCGCCCAGGGCTACACCTTC. It translates to CASSSEVAQGYTF. The chain recombines TRBV5-4 with TRBJ1-2; D not resolved. Germline V gives CDR1 SGHNT, CDR2 YYREEE (reference sequence). Between the trimmed V and J ends, which lost 3 bases and 8 bases, there was a span of 14 bases. The CDR3 contains 13 residues.

This sequence joins TRBV5-6 and TRBJ2-2; D is possibly TRBD2 (6 bases). V was pared by 1 base and J by 6 bases, with 7 bases between. This CDR3 has 13 residues. CDR1 SGHDT and CDR2 YYEEEE come from the germline V gene. The CDR3 is CASSLSSAGELFF. In DNA form, the CDR3 reads TGTGCCAGCAGCTTGTCTAGCGCCGGGGAGCTGTTTTTT.

The J gene is TRBJ1-5, the V gene TRBV10-1; 7 bases match TRBD1. Per germline, CDR1 WNHNN and CDR2 SYGVQD (reference sequence). The CDR3 runs 18 residues. With V trimmed by 7 bases and J by 6 bases, 21 bases remained unmatched. CDR3: CASTLRPGGNVRVQPQHF. The CDR3 DNA sequence: TGCGCCAGCACGCTACGCCCAGGGGGTAATGTAAGGGTTCAGCCCCAGCATTTT.

This clone was detected only once. The V gene is TRBV7-2, the J gene TRBJ2-1; 11 bases line up with TRBD2. The CDR3 loop spans 15 amino acids. V dropped 1 base and J dropped 11; count of bases not matched to a gene: 7. The germline gives CDR1 SGHTA, CDR2 FQGNSA. CDR3 nucleotides: TGTGCCAGCAGCTTAGTGGTTAGCGGGGGGGCTAAGCAGTTCTTC. This gives the protein CASSLVVSGGAKQFF.

J is TRBJ2-3 and V is TRBV25-1, with a weak D call TRBD1 (5 bases). CDR3 size: 12 residues. The V gene lost 8 bases and the J gene lost 3 bases, with 9 bases spanning the gap. Germline loops: CDR1 MGHDK, CDR2 SYGVNS. The CDR3 sequence is CASGAFTDTQYF. CDR3 nucleotides: TGTGCCAGCGGGGCCTTTACAGATACGCAGTATTTT.

This chain uses TRBV6-5 with TRBJ2-1, with 9 bases fitting TRBD1. CDR1 and CDR2 from the germline V gene are MNHEY and SVGAGI. The length of the CDR3 is 15 residues. The J segment lost 4 bases and the V segment lost 6 bases, leaving 7 bases of the junction unmatched. In DNA, the CDR3 is TGTGCCAGCAGCTGGGGGGACAGGGCGTACAATGAGCAGTTCTTC. The encoded protein is CASSWGDRAYNEQFF.

The gene calls are TRBV7-2 and TRBJ1-2, with unresolved D. The CDR3 extends over 15 amino acids. Germline assignment: CDR1 SGHTA and CDR2 FQGNSA. With 5 bases removed from V and 0 bases from J, the gap between germline ends came to 13 bases. The CDR3 DNA reads as TGTGCCAGCAGCCCCCCGGGGATAGCTAACTATGGCTACACCTTC. Translating it yields CASSPPGIANYGYTF.

The J gene is TRBJ2-7, the V gene TRBV5-1; D gene uncertain. This CDR3 region has 13 residues. Trimming took 0 bases from V and 2 from J, leaving 6 bases between them. CDR1 is SGHRS and CDR2 is YFSETQ in the germline V gene. In DNA form, the CDR3 reads TGCGCCAGCAGCTTGGGACGGGCCTACGAGCAGTACTTC. Translating gives CASSLGRAYEQYF.

V gene TRBV14 combines with J gene TRBJ2-7, with D perhaps matching TRBD1 (6 bases). Germline assignment: CDR1 SGHDN and CDR2 FVKESK. Trimming removed 8 bases from V and 4 bases from J, with 12 bases in between. The CDR3 extends over 12 amino acids. CDR3 sequence: CASSLTGYEQYF. CDR3 nucleotides: TGTGCCAGCTCTCTCACAGGGTACGAGCAGTACTTC.

The rearrangement uses TRBV5-4 and TRBJ1-4; D perhaps matches TRBD1 (6 bases). Deletions cut 4 bases from V and 6 bases from J, with 13 bases between. This CDR3 contains 14 residues. The germline gives CDR1 SGHNT, CDR2 YYREEE (reference sequence). CDR3 coding DNA: TGTGCCAGCAGCCCTGGGGGCGGAGATGAAAAACTGTTTTTT. Protein: CASSPGGGDEKLFF.

V usage is TRBV10-2 and J usage is TRBJ1-3, with 8 nucleotides matching TRBD1. The ends lost 5 bases at V and 0 bases at J; junction bases unmatched: 12. This CDR3 has 18 amino acids. From germline, CDR1 is WSHSY and CDR2 SAAADI. CDR3 bases: TGCGCCAGCAGTCCTACTCGGGCAGGGGGCTTCTCTGGAAACACCATATATTTT. It codes for CASSPTRAGGFSGNTIYF.

J is TRBJ1-3 and V is TRBV9, with 7 bases lining up with TRBD1. V lost 1 base, J lost 0 bases, and 7 bases stayed unmatched. The CDR3 spans 17 residues. Germline CDR1 SGDLS, CDR2 YYNGEE. CDR3 residues: CASSVFDRADSGNTIYF. The CDR3 region has the DNA TGTGCCAGCAGCGTATTCGACAGGGCCGACTCTGGAAACACCATATATTTT. The entire variable domain, with the rest obtained from reference TRBV9 and TRBJ1-3, is as follows: DSGVTQTPKHLITATGQRVTLRCSPRSGDLSVYWYQQSLDQGLQFLIQYYNGEERAKGNILERFSAQQFPDLHSELNLSSLELGDSALYFCASSVFDRADSGNTIYFGEGSWLTVV.

The rearrangement joins TRBV28 to TRBJ2-3, with 7 bases matching TRBD2. Germline lookup yields CDR1 MDHEN and CDR2 SYDVKM. Germline trimming cut 5 bases from V and 2 bases from J; bases unmatched to any gene: 13. The CDR3 loop spans 17 amino acids. CDR3: CASSPPVGGKNTDTQYF. CDR3 DNA sequence: TGTGCCAGCAGTCCCCCGGTCGGGGGGAAGAACACAGATACGCAGTATTTT. Full variable domain (outside the CDR3, taken from reference TRBV28 and TRBJ2-3): DVKVTQSSRYLVKRTGEKVFLECVQDMDHENMFWYRQDPGLGLRLIYFSYDVKMKEKGDIPEGYSVSREKKERFSLILESASTNQTSMYLCASSPPVGGKNTDTQYFGPGTRLTVL.

J is TRBJ1-6 and V is TRBV18; no reliable D call. The V gene's germline CDR1 is KGHSH and CDR2 LQKENI. V was pared by 1 base and J by 4 bases, with 23 bases between. This CDR3 comprises 20 residues. The CDR3 coding sequence is TGTGCCAGCTCACCACTTCGGGTGTATGGTACGGCGGGTTATAATTCACCCCTCCACTTT. Translation: CASSPLRVYGTAGYNSPLHF.

This chain links TRBV4-2 with TRBJ2-7, with D perhaps TRBD2 (5 bases). V was clipped by 0 bases and J by 0 bases, with 9 bases between them. This CDR3 has 15 amino acids. Germline V gene data show CDR1 as LGHNA and CDR2 as YNFKEQ. The CDR3 region is CASSQDTGSSYEQYF. CDR3 bases: TGTGCCAGCAGCCAAGATACGGGGAGCTCCTACGAGCAGTACTTC.

V and J are TRBV2 and TRBJ2-5, with D possibly TRBD2 on 6 matching bases. This CDR3 contains 13 residues. Germline V lookup: CDR1 SNHLY, CDR2 FYNNEI. V lost 7 bases and J 2 bases, leaving 11 bases between the germline ends. Here the CDR3 DNA reads TGTGCCAGCACGCGGGACGAGCAAGAGACCCAGTACTTC. Its protein is CASTRDEQETQYF.

The chain joins TRBV7-9 to TRBJ1-1; D may be TRBD1 (5 bases). V was shortened by 0 bases and J by 5 bases, with 10 bases between the two germline ends. The CDR3 sequence is 14 residues long. The germline CDR1 and CDR2 sequences are SEHNR and FQNEAQ (reference sequence). The CDR3 DNA sequence: TGTGCCAGCAGCTTAGCGGGGACTCAGACTGAAGCTTTCTTT. Encoded protein: CASSLAGTQTEAFF.

This clone came up once. The chain joins TRBV6-5 to TRBJ1-3; unclear D gene. The germline gives CDR1 MNHEY, CDR2 SVGAGI. This CDR3 is 14 amino acids long. V was trimmed by 8 bases and J by 4 bases, leaving 15 bases between them. The CDR3 sequence is CASGIRTGGNTIYF. The CDR3 region has the DNA TGTGCCAGCGGAATAAGGACTGGGGGAAACACCATATATTTT.